The 26 T cell receptor beta chains below were found in one sample sequenced in a study of lymphopenia after photon versus proton radiotherapy (dated by TCRdb to between 2019 and 2020). Library generation was performed with the immunoSEQ multiplex PCR assay. What TCRdb holds here is the immuneACCESS table cut down to in-frame rearrangements. Part of the clones is not present; checked against another copy, under half of the missing clones reflect an unresolved V gene, and the others are unexplained. Recorded for this sample are 160,000 or so clones; approximately 90% of them occurred a single time. The ten largest clonotypes hold about 4.4% of the sample. Source: peripheral blood, taken from a patient treated with photon-based radiotherapy. The receptor set was obtained from a man aged 50 to 60 with gastric cancer.

The V and J genes are TRBV28 and TRBJ1-3, with D possibly being TRBD1 (5 bases). The CDR3 loop spans 15 amino acids. V was cut by 6 bases and J by 0 bases, with 12 bases left in between. CDR1 and CDR2 (germline): MDHEN, SYDVKM. In DNA form, the CDR3 reads TGTGCCAGCAGATTCCCAGGGAGCTCTGGAAACACCATATATTTT. This sequence encodes CASRFPGSSGNTIYF.

This clone was picked up a small number of times. The same CDR3 arises from other DNA sequences in this sample as well. CDR3 sequence (DNA): TGTGCCAGCAGCCCCCGGACAGGACTGAACACTGAAGCTTTCTTT. This translates into CASSPRTGLNTEAFF. V usage is TRBV7-9 and J usage is TRBJ1-1; TRBD1 agrees at 7 bases. The V and J ends lost 5 bases and 0 bases, in that order; junction bases with no gene match: 6. This CDR3 contains 15 residues. CDR1 is SEHNR, CDR2 FQNEAQ, per germline (reference sequence).

The V call is TRBV5-6, the J call TRBJ1-2; TRBD1 agrees at 7 bases. The V gene end was trimmed by 4 bases and the J gene end by 0 bases; junction bases not matched to a gene: 6. Germline CDR1 SGHDT, CDR2 YYEEEE. There are 15 residues in the CDR3. The CDR3 sequence: CASSTDGTANYGYTF. The CDR3, as DNA: TGTGCCAGCAGCACGGACGGGACAGCTAACTATGGCTACACCTTC.

This chain connects TRBV19 to TRBJ1-2; TRBD1 matches at 10 bases. V lost 5 bases, J lost 5 bases, and 5 bases stayed unmatched. CDR3 length: 14 amino acids. The germline V gene encodes CDR1 LNHDA and CDR2 SQIVND (reference sequence). The chain's CDR3 is CASSSTGGEYGYTF. For the CDR3, the DNA is TGTGCCAGTAGTTCGACAGGGGGCGAATATGGCTACACCTTC.

This clone was seen once. The V call is TRBV5-6, the J call TRBJ1-4; 8 positions agree with TRBD1. Losses at the gene ends were 0 bases for V and 5 bases for J; bases not matched to a gene: 0. The CDR3 loop spans 14 amino acids. The germline gives CDR1 SGHDT, CDR2 YYEEEE. This chain's CDR3 is CASSLGTGNEKLFF. The DNA for the CDR3 is TGTGCCAGCAGCTTGGGGACAGGGAATGAAAAACTGTTTTTT.

The rearrangement links TRBV7-2 to TRBJ2-7; a weak D match, TRBD2 (5 bases). CDR1 and CDR2 from the germline V gene are SGHTA and FQGNSA. The CDR3 contains 14 residues. V dropped 1 base and J dropped 6 bases, with 13 bases sitting between them. CDR3 nucleotide sequence: TGTGCCAGCAGCTTAGTTGGACTCGTTCGCGAGCAGTACTTC. Translation: CASSLVGLVREQYF.

DNA for the CDR3: TGTGCCAGTAGCTGGTTTGTGGGGCAGTATAGCAATCAGCCCCAGCATTTT. As protein: CASSWFVGQYSNQPQHF. This chain joins TRBV19 and TRBJ1-5; D possibly corresponds to TRBD1 (5 bases). Germline values: CDR1 LNHDA, CDR2 SQIVND (reference sequence). The CDR3 has 17 residues. V lost 6 bases, J lost 0 bases, and 18 bases lay in between.

The rearrangement links TRBV5-5 to TRBJ1-3; tentatively, D is TRBD1 (5 bases). Deletions cut 0 bases from V and 2 bases from J, with 9 bases between. The germline CDR1 and CDR2 sequences are SGHKS and YYEKEE (reference sequence). The CDR3 consists of 15 residues. CDR3 sequence reads: CASSLAKQAGNTIYF. The CDR3 nucleotides read TGTGCCAGCAGCTTGGCCAAACAGGCTGGAAACACCATATATTTT.

The gene calls are TRBV9 and TRBJ2-3; 12 bases are a match to TRBD2. Germline values: CDR1 SGDLS, CDR2 YYNGEE. With 3 bases clipped from V and 4 bases from J, the junction kept 6 bases outside the gene matches. The CDR3 has 16 amino acids. Written as DNA, the CDR3 is TGTGCCAGCAGCGGAAGGACTAGCGGGACCTCAGATACGCAGTATTTT. This codes for CASSGRTSGTSDTQYF. The variable domain in full, completed from reference TRBV9 and TRBJ2-3, reads DSGVTQTPKHLITATGQRVTLRCSPRSGDLSVYWYQQSLDQGLQFLIQYYNGEERAKGNILERFSAQQFPDLHSELNLSSLELGDSALYFCASSGRTSGTSDTQYFGPGTRLTVL.

The rearrangement links TRBV7-6 to TRBJ1-3, with D uncertain. The CDR3 loop spans 15 amino acids. Germline V lookup: CDR1 SGHVS, CDR2 FNYEAQ. V lost 6 bases and J lost 2, with 14 bases in between. The CDR3 coding sequence is TGTGCCAGCAGTCAAGAAGGGCAGCCTGGAAACACCATATATTTT. Its protein is CASSQEGQPGNTIYF. Using reference TRBV7-6 and TRBJ1-3 for the parts outside the CDR3, the full variable domain is GAGVSQSPRYKVTKRGQDVALRCDPISGHVSLYWYRQALGQGPEFLTYFNYEAQQDKSGLPNDRFSAERPEGSISTLTIQRTEQRDSAMYRCASSQEGQPGNTIYFGEGSWLTVV.

The genes are TRBV18 and TRBJ2-3; D not certain. Between the trimmed V and J ends, which lost 3 bases and 0 bases, there was a span of 10 bases. Germline loops: CDR1 KGHSH, CDR2 LQKENI. This CDR3 is built from 15 residues. The CDR3 spells CASSPQFKSTDTQYF. CDR3 in DNA: TGTGCCAGCTCACCCCAGTTCAAGAGCACAGATACGCAGTATTTT.

The chain combines TRBV29-1 with TRBJ2-3; 7 bases are shared with TRBD2. Trimming removed 0 bases from V and 2 bases from J; junction bases left unmatched: 5. The CDR3 loop spans 15 amino acids. Per germline, CDR1 SQVTM and CDR2 ANQGSEA. CDR3 sequence reads: CSVEDTGGTTDTQYF. CDR3 nucleotide sequence: TGCAGCGTTGAAGATACGGGAGGAACCACAGATACGCAGTATTTT.

This rearrangement joins TRBV20-1 to TRBJ2-1; D ambiguous. Deletions cut 1 base from V and 7 bases from J, with 5 bases between. Germline values: CDR1 DFQATT, CDR2 SNEGSKA (reference sequence). The CDR3 contains 11 residues. CDR3 protein: CSARVVNEQFF. The CDR3 DNA sequence: TGCAGTGCTAGAGTGGTAAATGAGCAGTTCTTC.

A few counts support this clone. This rearrangement joins TRBV15 to TRBJ1-2, with D unresolved. Germline CDR1 reads LNHNV; CDR2 reads YYDKDF (reference sequence). V was trimmed by 0 bases and J by 1 base, leaving 9 bases between them. CDR3 size: 15 residues. In nucleotides, the CDR3 is TGTGCCACCAGCAGAGATTTGGACCGTAACTATGGCTACACCTTC. This gives the protein CATSRDLDRNYGYTF.

This clone has just one count. CDR3 bases: TGTGCCAGCAGTTACTCGGGAGGAGGGAGAACAGATACGCAGTATTTT. It specifies CASSYSGGGRTDTQYF. This chain joins TRBV6-6 and TRBJ2-3; D might be TRBD2 (6 bases). The CDR3 extends over 16 amino acids. V was clipped by 0 bases and J by 3 bases, with 13 bases between them. The germline CDR1 and CDR2 sequences are MNHNY and SVGAGI (reference sequence).

The rearrangement uses TRBV10-1 and TRBJ2-2, with 7 bases matching TRBD2. The CDR3 extends over 17 amino acids. The junction had 5 bases not matched to a gene; V was cut back by 0 bases and J by 1 base. In germline, CDR1 is WNHNN, CDR2 SYGVQD (reference sequence). The DNA for the CDR3 is TGCGCCAGCAGTGAGTCGCGGGAGAGGGGGAACACCGGGGAGCTGTTTTTT. Protein product: CASSESRERGNTGELFF.

The rearrangement joins TRBV6-4 to TRBJ2-1; 7 bases are shared with TRBD2. Germline CDR1 and CDR2: MRHNA and SNTAGT. This CDR3 is 16 amino acids long. V gave up 3 bases and J gave up 7 bases; unmatched junction bases: 12. This CDR3 reads CASSEQATSVRNEQFF. In DNA, the CDR3 is TGTGCCAGCAGTGAACAGGCTACTAGCGTAAGAAATGAGCAGTTCTTC.

The table lists this clone with a count of one. The chain combines TRBV4-3 with TRBJ2-7; 8 bases agree with TRBD2. Unmatched junction bases numbered 4, after V lost 1 base and J lost 2 bases. This CDR3 is built from 15 residues. Germline CDR1 is LGHNA and CDR2 is YSLEER. The CDR3 nucleotides read TGCGCCAGCAGCCAAGGGACTAGCACCGCCTACGAGCAGTACTTC. This gives the protein CASSQGTSTAYEQYF.

This chain connects TRBV27 to TRBJ2-7; the match to TRBD1 covers 8 bases. This CDR3 spans 13 amino acids. V lost 8 bases and J lost 2; bases outside the gene matches: 5. CDR1 and CDR2 from the germline V gene are MNHEY and SMNVEV (reference sequence). As DNA, the CDR3 is TGTGCCAGCGCTCGACAGGGGCCCTACGAGCAGTACTTC. Its protein product is CASARQGPYEQYF.

V gene TRBV28 combines with J gene TRBJ2-7; D gene unclear. The CDR3 has 12 residues. Deletions cut 3 bases from V and 6 bases from J, with 9 bases between. The germline CDR1 and CDR2 sequences are MDHEN and SYDVKM. The CDR3 sequence is CASSFLTSEQYF. As DNA, the CDR3 is TGTGCCAGCAGTTTCTTGACCTCCGAGCAGTACTTC.

V usage is TRBV2 and J usage is TRBJ1-5, with D possibly matching TRBD1 (5 bases). The CDR3 is made up of 13 amino acids. V gave up 8 bases and J gave up 7 bases, with 15 bases separating them. The V gene's germline CDR1 is SNHLY and CDR2 FYNNEI. As DNA, the CDR3 is TGTGCCAGCGAAGCGGGTGGGGGACAGCCCCAGCATTTT. This encodes CASEAGGGQPQHF.

The chain carries TRBV13 and TRBJ2-7; the match to TRBD2 covers 7 bases. The trim removed 7 bases at V and 5 bases at J, leaving 8 bases unmatched. The germline CDR1 and CDR2 sequences are PRHDT and FYEKMQ (reference sequence). The length of the CDR3 is 13 residues. The DNA for the CDR3 is TGTGCCAGCAAACCCCGGCGGGGGAACGAGCAGTACTTC. Its translation: CASKPRRGNEQYF.

The V and J genes are TRBV28 and TRBJ2-2, with TRBD2 identical over 7 bases. Trimming at V came to 5 bases and at J to 5 bases, leaving 11 bases not matched to a gene. Germline V lookup: CDR1 MDHEN, CDR2 SYDVKM. This CDR3 is built from 16 residues. The CDR3 DNA follows: TGTGCCAGCAGTCTGGGGGGGACCCCCCGGACCGGGGAGCTGTTTTTT. Protein: CASSLGGTPRTGELFF. Filled out from reference TRBV28 and TRBJ2-2, the complete variable domain reads DVKVTQSSRYLVKRTGEKVFLECVQDMDHENMFWYRQDPGLGLRLIYFSYDVKMKEKGDIPEGYSVSREKKERFSLILESASTNQTSMYLCASSLGGTPRTGELFFGEGSRLTVL.

The chain links TRBV29-1 to TRBJ2-4; D is perhaps TRBD2 (6 bases). The CDR3 is made up of 14 amino acids. V was clipped by 6 bases and J by 0 bases, with 12 bases between them. Looked up from germline, CDR1 is SQVTM and CDR2 is ANQGSEA. CDR3 sequence (DNA): TGCAGCGTCCGTGACGGGGGAGCCAAAAACATTCAGTACTTC. It translates to CSVRDGGAKNIQYF.

J is TRBJ2-5 and V is TRBV9; 11 bases agree with TRBD2. The CDR3 loop spans 16 amino acids. Germline values: CDR1 SGDLS, CDR2 YYNGEE. Trimming removed 0 bases from V and 5 bases from J; junction bases left unmatched: 6. The CDR3 reads CASSVGLAGGGETQYF. The CDR3 region has the DNA TGTGCCAGCAGCGTAGGTCTAGCGGGAGGTGGGGAGACCCAGTACTTC.

V and J are TRBV7-9 and TRBJ2-2; D is unclear. The CDR3 contains 14 residues. Germline V gives CDR1 SEHNR, CDR2 FQNEAQ (reference sequence). Trimming removed 1 base from V and 2 bases from J, with 5 bases in between. This CDR3 reads CASSLDINTGELFF. In DNA form, the CDR3 reads TGTGCCAGCAGCTTAGACATCAACACCGGGGAGCTGTTTTTT.